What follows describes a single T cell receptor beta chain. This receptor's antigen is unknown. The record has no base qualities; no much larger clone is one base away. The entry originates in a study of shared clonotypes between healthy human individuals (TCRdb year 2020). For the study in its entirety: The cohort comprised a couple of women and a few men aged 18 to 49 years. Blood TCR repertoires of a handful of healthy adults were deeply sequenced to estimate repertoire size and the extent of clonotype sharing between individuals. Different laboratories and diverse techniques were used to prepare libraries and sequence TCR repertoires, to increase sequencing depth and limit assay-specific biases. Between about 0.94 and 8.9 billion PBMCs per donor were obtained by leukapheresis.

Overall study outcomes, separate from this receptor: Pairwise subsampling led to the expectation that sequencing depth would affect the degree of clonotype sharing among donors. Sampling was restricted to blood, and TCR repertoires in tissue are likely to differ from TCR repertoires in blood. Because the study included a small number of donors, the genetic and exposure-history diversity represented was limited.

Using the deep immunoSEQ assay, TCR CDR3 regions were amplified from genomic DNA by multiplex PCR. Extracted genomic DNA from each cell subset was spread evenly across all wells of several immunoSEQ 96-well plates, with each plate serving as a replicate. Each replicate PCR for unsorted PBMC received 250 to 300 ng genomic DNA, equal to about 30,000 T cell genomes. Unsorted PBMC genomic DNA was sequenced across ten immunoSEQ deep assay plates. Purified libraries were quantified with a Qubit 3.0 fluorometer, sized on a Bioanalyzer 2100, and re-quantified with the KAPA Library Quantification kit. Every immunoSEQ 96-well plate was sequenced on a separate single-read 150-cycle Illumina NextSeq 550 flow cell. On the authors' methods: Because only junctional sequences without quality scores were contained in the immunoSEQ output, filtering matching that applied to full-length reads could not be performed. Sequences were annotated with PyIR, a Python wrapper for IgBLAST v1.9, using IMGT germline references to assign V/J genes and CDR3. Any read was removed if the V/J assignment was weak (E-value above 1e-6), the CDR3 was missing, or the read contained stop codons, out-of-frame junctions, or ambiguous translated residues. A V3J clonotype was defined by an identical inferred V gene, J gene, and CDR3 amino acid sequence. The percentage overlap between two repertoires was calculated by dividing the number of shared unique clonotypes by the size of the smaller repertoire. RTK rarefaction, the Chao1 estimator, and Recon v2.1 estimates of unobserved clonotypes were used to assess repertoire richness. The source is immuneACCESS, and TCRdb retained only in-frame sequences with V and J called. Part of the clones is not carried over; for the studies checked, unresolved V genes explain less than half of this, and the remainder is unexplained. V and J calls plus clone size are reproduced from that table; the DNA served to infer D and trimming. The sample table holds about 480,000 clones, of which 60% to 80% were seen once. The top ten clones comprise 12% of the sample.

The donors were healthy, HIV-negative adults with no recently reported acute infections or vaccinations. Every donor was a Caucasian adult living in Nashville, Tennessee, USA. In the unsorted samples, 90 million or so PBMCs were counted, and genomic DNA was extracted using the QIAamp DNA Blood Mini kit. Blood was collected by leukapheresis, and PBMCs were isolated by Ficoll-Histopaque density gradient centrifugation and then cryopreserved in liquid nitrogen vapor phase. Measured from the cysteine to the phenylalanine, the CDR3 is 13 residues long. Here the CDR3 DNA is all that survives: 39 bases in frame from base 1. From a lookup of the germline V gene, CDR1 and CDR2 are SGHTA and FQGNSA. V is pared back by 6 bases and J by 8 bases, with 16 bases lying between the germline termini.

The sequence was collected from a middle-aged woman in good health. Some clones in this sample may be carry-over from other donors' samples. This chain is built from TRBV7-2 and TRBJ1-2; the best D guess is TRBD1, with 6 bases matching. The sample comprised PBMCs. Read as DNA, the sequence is TGTGCCAGCAGTTCTGACAGGATGGTGGGCTACACCTTC. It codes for CASSSDRMVGYTF.